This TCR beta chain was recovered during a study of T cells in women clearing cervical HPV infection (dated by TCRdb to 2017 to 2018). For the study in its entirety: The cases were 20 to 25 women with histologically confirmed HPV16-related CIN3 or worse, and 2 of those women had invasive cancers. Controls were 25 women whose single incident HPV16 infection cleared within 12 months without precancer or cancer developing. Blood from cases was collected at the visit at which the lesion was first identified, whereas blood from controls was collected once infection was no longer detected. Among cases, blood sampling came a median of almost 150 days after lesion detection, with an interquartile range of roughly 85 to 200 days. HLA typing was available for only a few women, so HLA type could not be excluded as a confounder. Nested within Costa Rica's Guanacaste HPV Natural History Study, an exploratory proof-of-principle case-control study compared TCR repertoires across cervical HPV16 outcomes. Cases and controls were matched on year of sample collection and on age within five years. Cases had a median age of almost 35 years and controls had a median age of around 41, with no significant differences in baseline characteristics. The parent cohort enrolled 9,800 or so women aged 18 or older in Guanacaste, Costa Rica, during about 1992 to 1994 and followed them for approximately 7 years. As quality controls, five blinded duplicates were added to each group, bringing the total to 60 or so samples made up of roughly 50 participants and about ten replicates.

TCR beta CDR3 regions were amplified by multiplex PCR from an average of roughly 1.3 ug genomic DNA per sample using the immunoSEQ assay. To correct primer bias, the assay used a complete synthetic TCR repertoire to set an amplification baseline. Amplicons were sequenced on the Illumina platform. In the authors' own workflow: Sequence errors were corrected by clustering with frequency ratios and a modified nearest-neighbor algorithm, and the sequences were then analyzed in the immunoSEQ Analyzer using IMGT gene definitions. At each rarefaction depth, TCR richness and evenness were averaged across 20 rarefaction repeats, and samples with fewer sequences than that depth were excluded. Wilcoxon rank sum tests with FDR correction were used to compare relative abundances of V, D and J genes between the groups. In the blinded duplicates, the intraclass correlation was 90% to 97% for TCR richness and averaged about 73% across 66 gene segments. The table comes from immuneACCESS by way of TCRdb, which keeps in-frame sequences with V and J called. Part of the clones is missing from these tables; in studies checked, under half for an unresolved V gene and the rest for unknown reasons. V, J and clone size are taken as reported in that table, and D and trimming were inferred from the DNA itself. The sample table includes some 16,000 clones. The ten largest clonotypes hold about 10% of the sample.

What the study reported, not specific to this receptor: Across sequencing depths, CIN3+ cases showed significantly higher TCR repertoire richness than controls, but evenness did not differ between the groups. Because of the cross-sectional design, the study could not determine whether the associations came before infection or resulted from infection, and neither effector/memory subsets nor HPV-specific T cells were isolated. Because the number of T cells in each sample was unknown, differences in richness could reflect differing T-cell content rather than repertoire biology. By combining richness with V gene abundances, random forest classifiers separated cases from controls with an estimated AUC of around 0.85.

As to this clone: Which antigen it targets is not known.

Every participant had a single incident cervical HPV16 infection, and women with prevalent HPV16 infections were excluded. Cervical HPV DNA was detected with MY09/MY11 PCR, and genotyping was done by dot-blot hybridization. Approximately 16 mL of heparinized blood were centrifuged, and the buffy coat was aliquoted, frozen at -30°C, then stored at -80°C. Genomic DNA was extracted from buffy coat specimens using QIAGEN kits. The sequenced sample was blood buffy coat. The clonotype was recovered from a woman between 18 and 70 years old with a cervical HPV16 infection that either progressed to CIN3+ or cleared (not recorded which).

The covered CDR3 bases are TGCAGCGTTGACGGCGGGAGTCTAACCTACGAG. It codes for CSVDGGSLTYE. The entire CDR3 protein reads CSVDGGSLTYEQYF. The V and J segments used are TRBV29-1 and TRBJ2-7, with TRBD2 identical over 7 junction bases. Sequencing ends 3 residues short of the CDR3 end; the germline J gene provides the rest. Trimming takes 3 bases off V and 2 bases off J; junction bases not matched to a gene: 7. The germline V gene provides CDR1 SQVTM and CDR2 ANQGSEA. Including the terminal cysteine and phenylalanine, the CDR3 comprises 14 residues. Of the CDR3's DNA, 33 bases were read; they are in frame from base 1.